Below are 29 T cell receptor beta chains sequenced from a single sample in a study of follicular helper T cells after annual influenza vaccination (TCRdb year 2017). The library relied on the immunoSEQ multiplex PCR assay. Sourced from immuneACCESS, this table was stored by TCRdb with only in-frame sequences that have V and J called. A share of the clones is absent; for the studies checked, an unresolved V gene accounts for under half, and the remainder has no known explanation. This sample comprises more than 9,000 clones, 81% of them detected only once. The top ten clones comprise 3% to 4.5% of the sample. Sample time point, as interpreted from the label and publication: 2015-2016 season, pre-vaccination. The sample consisted of CXCR5+ CD38- circulating T follicular helper cells from blood, taken on the day of influenza vaccination. This specimen's cell subset or site label, interpreted: circulating Tfh, non-naive CD4+CXCR5+PD-1+ (ICOS+CD38+ or ICOS-CD38-). The receptors derive from an adult who received the influenza vaccine.

This clone was detected once. The J gene is TRBJ2-1, the V gene TRBV6-5; 7 nucleotides align to TRBD2. There are 16 residues in the CDR3. V gave up 0 bases and J gave up 11 bases; unmatched junction bases: 13. CDR1 MNHEY and CDR2 SVGAGI come from the germline V gene. Written as DNA, the CDR3 is TGTGCCAGCAGTTACTCGGCGGCTAGCGGCTTTAATAAGCAGTTCTTC. It codes for CASSYSAASGFNKQFF.

This clone was detected only once. The chain joins TRBV19 to TRBJ2-7; D possibly corresponds to TRBD1 (6 bases). This CDR3 is built from 16 residues. The V gene's germline CDR1 is LNHDA and CDR2 SQIVND (reference sequence). V was shortened by 4 bases and J by 0 bases, with 16 bases between the two germline ends. In DNA, the CDR3 is TGTGCCAGTAGTAAAACGTCCGGGACATACTCCTACGAGCAGTACTTC. Protein: CASSKTSGTYSYEQYF.

The V and J genes are TRBV29-1 and TRBJ1-2; D uncertain. Trimming left V 7 bases short and J 7 bases short, with 13 bases between. Germline assignment: CDR1 SQVTM and CDR2 ANQGSEA. The CDR3 contains 11 residues. CDR3 DNA sequence: TGCAGCGCTTCGGACGGCGTTGGCTACACCTTC. Translation: CSASDGVGYTF. Full variable domain (outside the CDR3, taken from reference TRBV29-1 and TRBJ1-2): SAVISQKPSRDICQRGTSLTIQCQVDSQVTMMFWYRQQPGQSLTLIATANQGSEATYESGFVIDKFPISRPNLTFSTLTVSNMSPEDSSIYLCSASDGVGYTFGSGTRLTVV.

CDR3 DNA sequence: TGTGCCAGCAGCATTAGTACCTACGAGCAGTACTTC. This translates into CASSISTYEQYF. The rearrangement joins TRBV7-2 to TRBJ2-7; D is unclear. V was clipped by 5 bases and J by 2 bases, with 7 bases between them. Germline CDR1 reads SGHTA; CDR2 reads FQGNSA. This CDR3 has 12 amino acids.

The gene calls are TRBV5-1 and TRBJ2-3; TRBD2 matches 9 bases. The CDR3 length is 16 residues. Germline CDR1 and CDR2: SGHRS and YFSETQ. J was trimmed by 5 bases and V by 0 bases; bases with no gene match: 7. The CDR3 coding sequence is TGCGCCAGCAGCTTGGTGGGCGGGGGGGCCAGAGATACGCAGTATTTT. It is translated as CASSLVGGGARDTQYF.

The chain joins TRBV6-5 to TRBJ1-4; TRBD1 aligns across 8 bases. CDR1 MNHEY and CDR2 SVGAGI come from the germline V gene. The CDR3 has 15 residues. V was clipped by 4 bases and J by 8 bases; unmatched bases: 9. The CDR3 bases are TGTGCCAGCAGTTCCTCCGGGACAGGTCAGGAAAAACTGTTTTTT. Its protein is CASSSSGTGQEKLFF.

V is TRBV11-3 and J is TRBJ2-5, with D possibly being TRBD1 or TRBD2 (7 bases each). V lost 5 bases to trimming and J lost 5 bases, with 18 bases between them. CDR1 and CDR2 from the germline V gene are SGHNT and YENEEA. CDR3 length equals 15 residues. CDR3 region: CASSKGQARGETQYF. The CDR3 bases are TGTGCCAGCAGCAAAGGACAGGCGCGGGGGGAGACCCAGTACTTC.

A word on this clone: The same CDR3 also results from other DNA sequences found in this sample. This chain joins TRBV6-5 and TRBJ1-6; no clear D. Germline V gene data show CDR1 as MNHEY and CDR2 as SVGAGI. The CDR3 runs to 13 residues. V was shortened by 2 bases and J by 8 bases, with 7 bases between the two germline ends. The DNA of the CDR3 is TGTGCCAGCAGTTACGCTAGGGATTCACCCCTCCACTTT. Protein: CASSYARDSPLHF.

This clone is a singleton in its sample. The CDR3 spells CASSSGQGARQPQHF. CDR3 bases: TGTGCCAGCAGCTCAGGACAGGGGGCGCGCCAGCCCCAGCATTTT. The rearrangement uses TRBV7-2 and TRBJ1-5; TRBD1 matches at 11 bases. The J segment lost 7 bases and the V segment lost 4 bases, leaving 6 bases of the junction unmatched. This CDR3 contains 15 residues. Germline CDR1 is SGHTA and CDR2 is FQGNSA. Full variable domain (missing parts from reference TRBV7-2 and TRBJ1-5): GAGVSQSPSNKVTEKGKDVELRCDPISGHTALYWYRQSLGQGLEFLIYFQGNSAPDKSGLPSDRFSAERTGGSVSTLTIQRTQQEDSAVYLCASSSGQGARQPQHFGDGTRLSIL.

This clone occurred a few times. The chain couples TRBV19 to TRBJ2-7; maybe TRBD1 (6 bases). The germline V gene has CDR1 LNHDA and CDR2 SQIVND (reference sequence). V lost 9 bases to trimming and J lost 2 bases, with 17 bases between them. There are 14 residues in the CDR3. The CDR3 DNA is TGTGCCAGCACGGACAGAGCGGTCCCCTACGAGCAGTACTTC. It is translated as CASTDRAVPYEQYF.

This clone is a singleton in its sample. The genes are TRBV28 and TRBJ2-1; 7 bases match TRBD1. V shed 2 bases and J 10 bases; nucleotides not matched to a gene: 8. This CDR3 region has 14 residues. CDR1 is MDHEN, CDR2 SYDVKM, per germline. CDR3 amino acids: CASSLGGWDSEQFF. The CDR3 region has the DNA TGTGCCAGCAGTTTAGGGGGTTGGGACAGCGAGCAGTTCTTC. Together with reference TRBV28 and TRBJ2-1, the CDR3 gives the full variable domain: DVKVTQSSRYLVKRTGEKVFLECVQDMDHENMFWYRQDPGLGLRLIYFSYDVKMKEKGDIPEGYSVSREKKERFSLILESASTNQTSMYLCASSLGGWDSEQFFGPGTRLTVL.

The chain carries TRBV29-1 and TRBJ2-1, with D possibly being TRBD2 (6 bases). V lost 2 bases and J 0 bases, leaving 17 bases between the germline ends. The CDR3 runs to 17 residues. Per germline, CDR1 SQVTM and CDR2 ANQGSEA. The CDR3 here is CSVERGPGGSSYNEQFF. The CDR3, as DNA: TGCAGCGTTGAAAGGGGCCCCGGAGGGAGCTCCTACAATGAGCAGTTCTTC.

The genes are TRBV11-1 and TRBJ2-7, with D possibly being TRBD2 (5 bases). The V and J ends lost 5 bases and 2 bases respectively, with 13 bases between them. Germline CDR1 is SGHAT and CDR2 is FQDESV (reference sequence). The CDR3 has 14 residues. DNA for the CDR3: TGTGCCAGCAGCCCCTTACTAGAAGCCTACGAGCAGTACTTC. It codes for CASSPLLEAYEQYF.

The genes are TRBV10-3 and TRBJ1-3, with 9 nucleotides matching TRBD1. The J segment lost 1 base and the V segment lost 3 bases, leaving 1 base of the junction unmatched. CDR3 length: 15 amino acids. Germline CDR1 is ENHRY and CDR2 is SYGVKD. The CDR3 DNA reads as TGTGCCATCAGTGAACAGGGGGCATCTGGAAACACCATATATTTT. This codes for CAISEQGASGNTIYF.

The rearrangement links TRBV19 to TRBJ2-1; 11 nucleotides align to TRBD2. The CDR3 runs to 15 residues. Per the germline V gene, CDR1 is LNHDA and CDR2 is SQIVND (reference sequence). The V and J ends lost 7 bases and 8 bases, in that order; junction bases with no gene match: 10. As DNA, the CDR3 is TGTGCCAGTAAAGGACTTAGCGGGAGGGTCGATGAGCAGTTCTTC. It encodes CASKGLSGRVDEQFF.

The chain has TRBV5-1 and TRBJ1-4; D is unclear. V gave up 2 bases and J gave up 7 bases, with 12 bases separating them. Germline CDR1 is SGHRS and CDR2 is YFSETQ. CDR3 length equals 14 residues. The CDR3 reads CASSLGGGREKLFF. CDR3 coding DNA: TGCGCCAGCAGCTTAGGTGGAGGGCGTGAAAAACTGTTTTTT.

J is TRBJ1-1 and V is TRBV5-1, with a weak D call TRBD1 (6 bases). The germline V gene has CDR1 SGHRS and CDR2 YFSETQ. The V and J ends lost 3 bases and 1 base respectively, with 10 bases between them. CDR3 length equals 14 residues. The CDR3 sequence is CASSSGQPNTEAFF. CDR3 coding DNA: TGCGCCAGCAGCTCGGGACAACCGAACACTGAAGCTTTCTTT.

The chain couples TRBV2 to TRBJ2-2; no reliable D call. CDR1 and CDR2 from the germline V gene are SNHLY and FYNNEI. This CDR3 has 13 residues. V was cut by 6 bases and J by 6 bases, with 11 bases left in between. This chain's CDR3 is CASRLDHSGELFF. CDR3 coding DNA: TGTGCCAGCAGATTAGACCATTCCGGGGAGCTGTTTTTT.

The chain employs TRBV7-9 and TRBJ2-2, with 9 bases that match TRBD1. Germline lookup yields CDR1 SEHNR and CDR2 FQNEAQ (reference sequence). This CDR3 is 15 amino acids long. With V trimmed by 5 bases and J by 4 bases, 5 bases remained unmatched. The DNA for the CDR3 is TGTGCCAGCAGCCACGGACAGGGGCCCACCGGGGAGCTGTTTTTT. This translates into CASSHGQGPTGELFF.

The chain recombines TRBV18 with TRBJ1-4; D call uncertain. In germline, CDR1 is KGHSH, CDR2 LQKENI. Trimming took off 0 bases at V and 5 bases at J, with 7 bases between the two ends. The CDR3 extends over 14 amino acids. In DNA form, the CDR3 reads TGTGCCAGCTCACCACCGGCGGGGAATGAAAAACTGTTTTTT. Its translation: CASSPPAGNEKLFF.

This clone was seen a handful of times. The chain has TRBV7-2 and TRBJ1-5, with D unclear. V gave up 5 bases and J gave up 3 bases, with 11 bases separating them. Germline CDR1 reads SGHTA; CDR2 reads FQGNSA. This CDR3 has 14 residues. The CDR3: CASSRDLVNQPQHF. The CDR3 nucleotides are TGTGCCAGCAGCCGTGACTTGGTCAATCAGCCCCAGCATTTT.

This sequence joins TRBV10-3 and TRBJ2-7, with 8 bases lining up with TRBD2. CDR1 is ENHRY and CDR2 is SYGVKD in the germline V gene. CDR3 length: 15 residues. The V segment lost 2 bases and the J segment 1 base; nucleotides outside the gene matches: 4. CDR3 protein: CAISEGPGGSYEQYF. For the CDR3, the DNA is TGTGCCATCAGTGAGGGCCCGGGAGGGTCCTACGAGCAGTACTTC.

The CDR3 bases are TGTGCCAGTAGTCCGGGGTCTCGGTCAGATACGCAGTATTTT. This translates into CASSPGSRSDTQYF. The chain uses TRBV19 and TRBJ2-3; D is perhaps TRBD2 (5 bases). Germline V gene lookup returns CDR1 LNHDA and CDR2 SQIVND (reference sequence). Trimming took off 5 bases at V and 4 bases at J, with 13 bases between the two ends. The CDR3 has 14 residues. Looking up the rest from reference TRBV19 and TRBJ2-3 gives the full variable domain: DGGITQSPKYLFRKEGQNVTLSCEQNLNHDAMYWYRQDPGQGLRLIYYSQIVNDFQKGDIAEGYSVSREKKESFPLTVTSAQKNPTAFYLCASSPGSRSDTQYFGPGTRLTVL.

The rearrangement joins TRBV6-1 to TRBJ1-5; 8 bases fit TRBD1. V dropped 4 bases and J dropped 7; count of bases not matched to a gene: 6. This CDR3 region has 14 residues. From germline, CDR1 is MNHNS and CDR2 SASEGT. The CDR3 coding sequence is TGTGCCAGCAGTGGGGGACAGGTCCGACAGCCCCAGCATTTT. It yields the protein CASSGGQVRQPQHF.

The chain carries TRBV21-1 and TRBJ2-7; the D call in the table, TRBD2, was not verified against the DNA. TRBV21-1 corresponds to a pseudogene. The CDR3 is made up of 15 amino acids. The CDR3 loop is CASSKAGVSSYEQYF. CDR3 DNA sequence: TGTGCCAGCAGCAAAGCCGGTGTGAGCTCCTACGAGCAGTACTTC.

This clone was seen just once. The V and J genes are TRBV6-5 and TRBJ2-1; D uncertain. Trimming pared 6 bases from V and 8 bases from J, leaving 11 bases between. The CDR3 length is 12 residues. Per germline, CDR1 MNHEY and CDR2 SVGAGI. The chain's CDR3 is CASSLSSYEQFF. The CDR3, as DNA: TGTGCCAGCAGCTTATCCTCCTATGAGCAGTTCTTC.

DNA of the CDR3: TGTGCCATCAGTGGGCAGGACAGTATCTATGGCTACACCTTC. This codes for CAISGQDSIYGYTF. The chain has TRBV10-3 and TRBJ1-2; tentatively, D is TRBD1 (6 bases). CDR3 length: 14 residues. V lost 4 bases, J lost 4 bases, and 13 bases lay in between. Germline V gene lookup returns CDR1 ENHRY and CDR2 SYGVKD.

The genes are TRBV20-1 and TRBJ2-3; D unresolved. The CDR3 has 11 amino acids. Trimming took off 3 bases at V and 4 bases at J, with 5 bases between the two ends. Looked up from germline, CDR1 is DFQATT and CDR2 is SNEGSKA (reference sequence). CDR3 sequence reads: CSASVSDTQYF. The DNA of the CDR3 is TGCAGTGCTAGTGTGTCAGATACGCAGTATTTT.

This clone occurred once. The chain joins TRBV11-3 to TRBJ2-1; 10 nucleotides align to TRBD1. The germline gives CDR1 SGHNT, CDR2 YENEEA. V was clipped by 0 bases and J by 2 bases; unmatched bases: 1. The CDR3 consists of 16 residues. DNA of the CDR3: TGTGCCAGCAGCTTAGACGGACAGGGGGCCTACAATGAGCAGTTCTTC. Translating it yields CASSLDGQGAYNEQFF. Together with reference TRBV11-3 and TRBJ2-1, the CDR3 gives the full variable domain: EAGVVQSPRYKIIEKKQPVAFWCNPISGHNTLYWYLQNLGQGPELLIRYENEEAVDDSQLPKDRFSAERLKGVDSTLKIQPAELGDSAVYLCASSLDGQGAYNEQFFGPGTRLTVL.